This T cell receptor (beta chain) was found in a study of vaccination effects on CD4 cells after COVID-19. Study-wide results and limits: Whether induced by infection or by vaccine, clones showed marked clonal contraction late after vaccination.

In the ViraFEST assay, antigen-specific CD4+ clonotypes were identified by expansion after peptide-pool stimulation. CD4+ T cells were isolated after around ten days of culture. Vaccinated participants had no history of SARS-CoV-2 infection and tested negative for nucleocapsid antibodies. It was with approximately 10 IU/ml IL-2 and about 9.2 ug/ml peptides that around 1.9 million PBMC per well were cultured. Half-medium exchanges with IL-2 medium took place on days 3 and 7. Only in-frame clones appear in the TCRdb table, and some are missing; sequencing was by immunoSEQ multiplex PCR. Of under 40,000 clones in the sample, about three quarters were seen once. A remark on this clone: Its antigen is unidentified.

The clonotype was recovered from a human donor who received a COVID-19 vaccine. Sequencing used CD4+ T cells from PBMCs cultured with HCoV-OC43 spike peptides, obtained before COVID-19 vaccination. Subset: HCoV-OC43 spike overlapping peptide pool stimulation.

The CDR3 DNA reads as TGTGCCAGCAGCCTCGGGGGTGGAGGAGGAGAGACCCAGTACTTC. Translated, it gives CASSLGGGGGETQYF. The chain uses TRBV4-2 and TRBJ2-5; D might be TRBD2 (6 bases). The CDR3 spans 15 residues. Trimming pared 4 bases from V and 4 bases from J, leaving 16 bases between. The germline V gene has CDR1 LGHNA and CDR2 YNFKEQ.